Sequencing of this T cell receptor (beta chain) was carried out in a study of blood T cell repertoires in COVID-19 (TCRdb year 2020). For the study in its entirety: Samples from collaborators originated in the United States, Italy and Spain and spanned both the acute and convalescent phases of COVID-19. The prospective study material was composed of cDNA or gDNA derived from T cells, B-cell-depleted T cells, or PBMCs. Subjects who had been exposed to COVID-19, were actively infected with it, or had recovered from it provided the deeply sampled blood TCRbeta repertoires that made up the dataset. The repertoires were released in a freely available public database meant as a resource for research on the immune response to SARS-CoV-2. The samples were drawn from the first 160 participants of the ongoing ImmuneRACE study and from 950 to 1,500 subjects provided by 6 global collaborators. The sample metadata nearly always contained a de-identified subject ID, COVID-19 status, age in years and sex. HLA class I and class II types, where available, came from metadata supplied by the sample provider rather than from assay-based typing. The investigation overall reported the following: The quantity of clinical and demographic metadata differed by source and by participant and was supplied without curation.

On this clone: Its antigen has not been determined. No qualities accompany the bases; no much larger clone lies one base away.

TCRbeta CDR3 regions were amplified from genomic DNA by means of the immunoSEQ Assay, a bias-controlled multiplex PCR. The original methods were these. Within the assay, amplification of reference gene primers was used to estimate how many nucleated cells each sample contained. To quantify the absolute abundance of each unique TCRbeta CDR3 rearrangement, sequence reads were collapsed and filtered. For each sample, productive Simpson clonality was calculated as the square root of Simpson's diversity index across productive rearrangements. The table was pulled from immuneACCESS by TCRdb, which kept in-frame rearrangements only. Such tables lose some clones; where checked, under half of the loss comes from unresolved V genes, and the rest has no known cause. The V and J calls and the clone size are those of that table, but D and trimming were determined from the DNA. The sample table holds about 250,000 clones, of which about nine tenths were seen once. The ten largest clonotypes hold about 3% of the sample.

Participants in the prospective study were enrolled through a virtual design, were aged about 18 to 100 years, and lived in roughly 24 United States geographic areas. In the prospective study, cohorts were assigned on the basis of participant-reported clinical history obtained from a screening survey and a study questionnaire. ImmuneRACE Cohort 3 recovered participants were defined by two consecutive negative NP/OP PCR tests, healthcare professional clearance, or symptom resolution. In the prospective study, mobile phlebotomists collected whole blood, serum and a nasopharyngeal or oropharyngeal swab from each participant. Prospective study participants could optionally give additional blood draws and questionnaires over an approximately two-month period. Prospective study blood samples were shipped either frozen or at room temperature before DNA extraction. The receptor's source is a woman aged 45-65 years who had recovered from COVID-19. The sequencing sample was made of PBMCs or T cells enriched from blood (not recorded which).

The DNA is TGTGCCAGCAGTAGCGGGAGTCTCGACGAGCAGTACTTC. It is translated as CASSSGSLDEQYF. The chain is encoded by TRBV28 joined to TRBJ2-7, and 8 junction bases match TRBD2. The CDR3 has 13 amino acids, counting the end cysteine and phenylalanine. Kept here is only the CDR3 DNA, which spans 39 bases and is read in frame from base 1. For CDR1 and CDR2, the germline V gene lists MDHEN and SYDVKM. Trimming removed 5 bases from V and 5 bases from J; the gene matches leave 5 bases unexplained. Extended through the reference TRBV28 and TRBJ2-7 proteins, this CDR3 yields the full variable domain: DVKVTQSSRYLVKRTGEKVFLECVQDMDHENMFWYRQDPGLGLRLIYFSYDVKMKEKGDIPEGYSVSREKKERFSLILESASTNQTSMYLCASSSGSLDEQYFGPGTRLTVT.